The TCR beta chain under discussion was sequenced for a study of shared clonotypes between healthy human individuals. Overall study findings and caveats: Compared with clonotypes that all four donors shared, non-shared clonotypes had lower generation probabilities.

Per sorted-subset replicate PCR, input was about 180 ng DNA, representing about 32,000 T cell genomes. Here immunoSEQ multiplex PCR was the method, and the copy in TCRdb shows in-frame clones only, minus some. The repertoire holds a few million clones, with around 95% as singletons. As for this clone: Its antigen is not known.

Germline V gene sequence: CDR1 GTSNPN, CDR2 SVGIG (reference sequence). With 6 bases removed from V and 0 bases from J, the gap between germline ends came to 6 bases. There are 12 residues in the CDR3. The source of this sequence is a man younger than 35 in good health. Sequencing was performed on naive CD4+ T cells sorted from blood. The subset was: CD45RA+ positively selected. This chain uses TRBV30 with TRBJ1-3; D is undetermined. CDR3 residues: CACGVSGNTIYF. DNA of the CDR3: TGTGCCTGCGGGGTCTCTGGAAACACCATATATTTT.